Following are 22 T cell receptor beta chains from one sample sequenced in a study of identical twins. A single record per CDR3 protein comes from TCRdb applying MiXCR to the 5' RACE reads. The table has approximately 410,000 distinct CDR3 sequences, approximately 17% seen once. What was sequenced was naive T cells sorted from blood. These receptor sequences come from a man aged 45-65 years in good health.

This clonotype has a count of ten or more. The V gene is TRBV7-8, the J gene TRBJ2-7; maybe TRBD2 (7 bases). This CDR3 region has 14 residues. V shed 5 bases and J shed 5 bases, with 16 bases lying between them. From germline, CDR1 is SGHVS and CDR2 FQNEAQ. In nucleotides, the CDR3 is TGTGCCAGCAGCCTGGCGGGGGCCGGTAACGAGCAGTACTTC. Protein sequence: CASSLAGAGNEQYF.

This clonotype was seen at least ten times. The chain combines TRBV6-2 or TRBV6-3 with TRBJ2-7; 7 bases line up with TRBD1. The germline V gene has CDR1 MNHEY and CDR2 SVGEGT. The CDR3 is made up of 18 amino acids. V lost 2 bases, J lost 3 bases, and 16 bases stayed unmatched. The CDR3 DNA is TGTGCCAGCAGTTACCTACGACAGGGCTTCCGACCTTTCTACGAGCAGTACTTC. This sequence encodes CASSYLRQGFRPFYEQYF.

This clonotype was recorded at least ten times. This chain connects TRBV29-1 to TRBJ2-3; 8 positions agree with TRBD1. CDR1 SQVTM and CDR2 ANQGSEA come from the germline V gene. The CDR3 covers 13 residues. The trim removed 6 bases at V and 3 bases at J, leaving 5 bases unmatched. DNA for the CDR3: TGCAGCGTAGCTGGACAGGGTACAGATACGCAGTATTTT. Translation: CSVAGQGTDTQYF.

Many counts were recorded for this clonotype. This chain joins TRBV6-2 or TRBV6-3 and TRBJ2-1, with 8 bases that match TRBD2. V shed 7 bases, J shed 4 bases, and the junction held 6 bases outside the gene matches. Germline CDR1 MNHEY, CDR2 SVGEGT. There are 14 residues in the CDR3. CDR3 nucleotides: TGTGCCAGCACCCTGCGGGGGGTATACAATGAGCAGTTCTTC. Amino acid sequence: CASTLRGVYNEQFF.

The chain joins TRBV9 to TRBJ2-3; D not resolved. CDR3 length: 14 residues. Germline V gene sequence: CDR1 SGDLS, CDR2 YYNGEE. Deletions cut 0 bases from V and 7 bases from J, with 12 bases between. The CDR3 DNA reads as TGTGCCAGCAGCGTAGGGGGTACCTCTAATACGCAGTATTTT. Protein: CASSVGGTSNTQYF.

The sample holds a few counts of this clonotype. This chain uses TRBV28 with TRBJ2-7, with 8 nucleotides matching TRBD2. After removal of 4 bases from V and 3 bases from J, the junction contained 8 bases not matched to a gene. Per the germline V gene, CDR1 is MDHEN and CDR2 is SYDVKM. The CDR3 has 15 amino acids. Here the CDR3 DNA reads TGTGCCAGCAGTTCGAGAGCGGGGGTTAGCTACGAGCAGTACTTC. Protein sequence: CASSSRAGVSYEQYF.

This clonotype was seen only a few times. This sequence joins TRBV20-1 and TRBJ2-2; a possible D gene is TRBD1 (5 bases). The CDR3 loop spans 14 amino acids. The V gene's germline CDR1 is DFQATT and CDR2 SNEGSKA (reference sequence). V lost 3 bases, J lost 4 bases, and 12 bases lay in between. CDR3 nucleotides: TGCAGTGCTAGTAGGACATCCATCACCGGGGAGCTGTTTTTT. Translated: CSASRTSITGELFF.

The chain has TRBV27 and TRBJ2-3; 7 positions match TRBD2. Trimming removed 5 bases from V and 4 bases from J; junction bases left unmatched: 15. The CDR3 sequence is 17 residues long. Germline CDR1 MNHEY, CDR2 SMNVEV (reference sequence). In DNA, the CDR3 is TGTGCCAGCAGTCCATCTCTATTCGGGGGGTGGCCAGATACGCAGTATTTT. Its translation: CASSPSLFGGWPDTQYF.

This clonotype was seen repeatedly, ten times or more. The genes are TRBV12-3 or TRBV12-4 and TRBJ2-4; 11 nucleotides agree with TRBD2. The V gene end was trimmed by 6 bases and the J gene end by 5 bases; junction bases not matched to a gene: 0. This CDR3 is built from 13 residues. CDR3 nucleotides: TGTGCCAGCAGGGGACTAGCGGAAAACATTCAGTACTTC. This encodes CASRGLAENIQYF.

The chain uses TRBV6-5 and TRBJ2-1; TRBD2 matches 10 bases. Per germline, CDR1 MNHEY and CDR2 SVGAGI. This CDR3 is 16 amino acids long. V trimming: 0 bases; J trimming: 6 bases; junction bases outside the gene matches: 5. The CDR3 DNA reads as TGTGCCAGCAGTTACTCGTGGAGCGGGGGGGCCAATGAGCAGTTCTTC. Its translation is CASSYSWSGGANEQFF.

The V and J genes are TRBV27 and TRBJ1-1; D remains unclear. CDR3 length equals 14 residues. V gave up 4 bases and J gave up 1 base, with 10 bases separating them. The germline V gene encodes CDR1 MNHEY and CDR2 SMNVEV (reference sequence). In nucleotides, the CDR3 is TGTGCCAGCAGTTACCCCTGGGAGAACACTGAAGCTTTCTTT. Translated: CASSYPWENTEAFF.

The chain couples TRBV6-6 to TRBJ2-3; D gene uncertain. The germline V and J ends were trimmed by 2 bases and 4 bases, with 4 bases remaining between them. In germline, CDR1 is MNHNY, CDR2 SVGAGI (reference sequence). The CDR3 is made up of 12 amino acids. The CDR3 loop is CASSYISDTQYF. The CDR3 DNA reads TGTGCCAGCAGTTACATCTCAGATACGCAGTATTTT.

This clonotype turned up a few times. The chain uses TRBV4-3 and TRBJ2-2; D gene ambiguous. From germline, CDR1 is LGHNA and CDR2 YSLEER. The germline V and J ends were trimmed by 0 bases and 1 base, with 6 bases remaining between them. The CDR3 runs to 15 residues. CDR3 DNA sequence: TGCGCCAGCAGCCAAGATCCCAAGAACACCGGGGAGCTGTTTTTT. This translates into CASSQDPKNTGELFF.

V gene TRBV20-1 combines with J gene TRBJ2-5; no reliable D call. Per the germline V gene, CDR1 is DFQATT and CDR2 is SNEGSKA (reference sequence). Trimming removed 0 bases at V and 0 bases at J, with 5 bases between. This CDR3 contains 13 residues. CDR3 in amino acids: CSARDFYQETQYF. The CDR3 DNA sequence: TGCAGTGCTAGAGACTTCTACCAAGAGACCCAGTACTTC.

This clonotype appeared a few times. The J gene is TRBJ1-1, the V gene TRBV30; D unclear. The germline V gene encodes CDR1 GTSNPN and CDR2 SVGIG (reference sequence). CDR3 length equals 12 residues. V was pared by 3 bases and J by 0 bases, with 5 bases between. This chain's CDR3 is CAWSPLNTEAFF. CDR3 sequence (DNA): TGTGCCTGGAGCCCGTTGAACACTGAAGCTTTCTTT.

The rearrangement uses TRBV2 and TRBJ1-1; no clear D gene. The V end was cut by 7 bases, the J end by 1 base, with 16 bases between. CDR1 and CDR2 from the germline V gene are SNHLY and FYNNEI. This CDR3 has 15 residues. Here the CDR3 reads CASTPRARSNTEAFF. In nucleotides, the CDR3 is TGTGCCAGCACTCCCCGAGCTAGGTCGAACACTGAAGCTTTCTTT. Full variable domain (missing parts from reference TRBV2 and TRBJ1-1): EPEVTQTPSHQVTQMGQEVILRCVPISNHLYFYWYRQILGQKVEFLVSFYNNEISEKSEIFDDQFSVERPDGSNFTLKIRSTKLEDSAMYFCASTPRARSNTEAFFGQGTRLTVV.

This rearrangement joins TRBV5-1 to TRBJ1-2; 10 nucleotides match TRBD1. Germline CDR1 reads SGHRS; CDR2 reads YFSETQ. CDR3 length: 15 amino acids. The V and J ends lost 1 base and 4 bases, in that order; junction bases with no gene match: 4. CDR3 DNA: TGCGCCAGCAGCTTGAAGGGACAGGGGAGCTATGGCTACACCTTC. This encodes CASSLKGQGSYGYTF. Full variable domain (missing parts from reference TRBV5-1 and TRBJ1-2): KAGVTQTPRYLIKTRGQQVTLSCSPISGHRSVSWYQQTPGQGLQFLFEYFSETQRNKGNFPGRFSGRQFSNSRSEMNVSTLELGDSALYLCASSLKGQGSYGYTFGSGTRLTVV.

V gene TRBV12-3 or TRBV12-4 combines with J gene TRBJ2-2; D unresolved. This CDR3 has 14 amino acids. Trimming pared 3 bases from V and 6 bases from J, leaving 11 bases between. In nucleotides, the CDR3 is TGTGCCAGCAGTTTGCAGCGTATCCCCGGGGAGCTGTTTTTT. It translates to CASSLQRIPGELFF.

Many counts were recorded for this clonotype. CDR3 coding DNA: TGTGCCAGCAGCCCGGCCCCCCTTGGGTACACCGGGGAGCTGTTTTTT. This gives the protein CASSPAPLGYTGELFF. This sequence joins TRBV4-2 and TRBJ2-2, with D unclear. The germline V and J ends were trimmed by 4 bases and 3 bases, with 15 bases remaining between them. The CDR3 sequence is 16 residues long. Germline lookup yields CDR1 LGHNA and CDR2 YNFKEQ.

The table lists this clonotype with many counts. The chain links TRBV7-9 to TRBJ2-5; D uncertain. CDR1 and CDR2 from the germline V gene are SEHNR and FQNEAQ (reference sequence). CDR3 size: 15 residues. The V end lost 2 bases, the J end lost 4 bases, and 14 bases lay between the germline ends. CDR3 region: CASSLTVRLRETQYF. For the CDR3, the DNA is TGTGCCAGCAGCTTAACGGTCCGGTTGCGAGAGACCCAGTACTTC. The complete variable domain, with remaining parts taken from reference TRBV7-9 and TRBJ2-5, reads DTGVSQNPRHKITKRGQNVTFRCDPISEHNRLYWYRQTLGQGPEFLTYFQNEAQLEKSRLLSDRFSAERPKGSFSTLEIQRTEQGDSAMYLCASSLTVRLRETQYFGPGTRLLVL.

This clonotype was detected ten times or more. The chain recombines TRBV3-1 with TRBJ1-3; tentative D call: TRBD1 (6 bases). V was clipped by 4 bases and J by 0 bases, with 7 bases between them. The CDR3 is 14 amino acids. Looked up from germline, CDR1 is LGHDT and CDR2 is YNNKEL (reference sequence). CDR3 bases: TGTGCCAGCAGCCGGGACATCTCTGGAAACACCATATATTTT. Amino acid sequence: CASSRDISGNTIYF.

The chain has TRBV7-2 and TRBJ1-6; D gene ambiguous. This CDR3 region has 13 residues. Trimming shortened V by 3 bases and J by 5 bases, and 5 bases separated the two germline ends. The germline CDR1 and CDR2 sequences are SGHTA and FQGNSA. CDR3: CASSFGNNSPLHF. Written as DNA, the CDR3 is TGTGCCAGCAGCTTTGGCAATAATTCACCCCTCCACTTT.